The 12 T cell receptor beta chains presented below share a single source sample, sequenced in a study of blood T cell repertoires in COVID-19. The assay was immunoSEQ multiplex PCR, and TCRdb's table has in-frame clones only and misses some. The table shows roughly 80,000 clones, with over 80% occurring only once. The specimen sequenced was peripheral blood. The receptor source for this set is a man aged 45-60 years with acute or convalescent COVID-19.

The rearrangement uses TRBV7-6 and TRBJ1-5; D perhaps matches TRBD1 (5 bases). In germline, CDR1 is SGHVS, CDR2 FNYEAQ. This CDR3 contains 15 residues. Trimming removed 1 base at V and 2 bases at J, with 9 bases between. CDR3 in amino acids: CASSLGGAGNQPQHF. CDR3 bases: TGTGCCAGCAGCTTAGGGGGCGCTGGCAATCAGCCCCAGCATTTT.

Regarding this clone: Other DNA sequences from this sample encode an identical CDR3 as well. The chain employs TRBV7-2 and TRBJ2-7, with D perhaps TRBD2 (6 bases). The germline V gene has CDR1 SGHTA and CDR2 FQGNSA. V lost 5 bases to trimming and J lost 2 bases, with 13 bases between them. The length of the CDR3 is 14 residues. The CDR3: CASSPSGGPYEQYF. In nucleotides, the CDR3 is TGTGCCAGCAGCCCCTCAGGAGGGCCCTACGAGCAGTACTTC.

The chain carries TRBV6-6 and TRBJ1-3, with D perhaps TRBD1 (5 bases). The germline V gene has CDR1 MNHNY and CDR2 SVGAGI (reference sequence). Trimming left V 2 bases short and J 2 bases short, with 10 bases between. The CDR3 consists of 15 residues. The DNA of the CDR3 is TGTGCCAGCAGTTACACGACAGCTACTGGAAACACCATATATTTT. Residues: CASSYTTATGNTIYF.

V gene TRBV19 combines with J gene TRBJ1-1; D not certain. The CDR3 contains 16 residues. Germline CDR1 is LNHDA and CDR2 is SQIVND (reference sequence). V gave up 6 bases and J gave up 0 bases, with 17 bases separating them. The CDR3 spells CASRTLGGPMNTEAFF. CDR3 in DNA: TGTGCCAGTAGAACCCTTGGAGGGCCTATGAACACTGAAGCTTTCTTT. The full variable domain, rest sourced from reference TRBV19 and TRBJ1-1, is DGGITQSPKYLFRKEGQNVTLSCEQNLNHDAMYWYRQDPGQGLRLIYYSQIVNDFQKGDIAEGYSVSREKKESFPLTVTSAQKNPTAFYLCASRTLGGPMNTEAFFGQGTRLTVV.

This clone was seen only a few times. J is TRBJ1-1 and V is TRBV18; the match to TRBD1 covers 7 bases. The CDR3 runs to 12 residues. The junction had 8 bases not matched to a gene; V was cut back by 6 bases and J by 10 bases. CDR1 and CDR2 from the germline V gene are KGHSH and LQKENI. The CDR3 sequence is CASSPSQGTAFF. The CDR3 DNA reads TGTGCCAGCTCCCCCTCACAGGGGACAGCTTTCTTT. The whole variable domain, filled in from reference TRBV18 and TRBJ1-1, reads NAGVMQNPRHLVRRRGQEARLRCSPMKGHSHVYWYRQLPEEGLKFMVYLQKENIIDESGMPKERFSAEFPKEGPSILRIQQVVRGDSAAYFCASSPSQGTAFFGQGTRLTVV.

The chain is built from TRBV30 and TRBJ2-7; D may be TRBD2 (5 bases). The CDR3 is 14 amino acids. The V gene lost 1 base and the J gene lost 0 bases, with 10 bases spanning the gap. Germline CDR1 and CDR2: GTSNPN and SVGIG (reference sequence). The CDR3 spells CAWSGWENSYEQYF. The CDR3 bases are TGTGCCTGGAGTGGGTGGGAGAACTCCTACGAGCAGTACTTC.

The chain employs TRBV4-3 and TRBJ1-6, with TRBD1 identical over 10 bases. This CDR3 has 17 residues. CDR1 and CDR2 from the germline V gene are LGHNA and YSLEER. V shed 0 bases and J 10 bases; nucleotides not matched to a gene: 9. CDR3 in DNA: TGCGCCAGCAGCCAAGATTCTTCGACAGGGGGCGGGTCACCCCTCCACTTT. Amino acid sequence: CASSQDSSTGGGSPLHF.

There are a few counts of this clone. The chain joins TRBV5-5 to TRBJ1-1; D is unclear. The V gene's germline CDR1 is SGHKS and CDR2 YYEKEE (reference sequence). This CDR3 region has 14 residues. V lost 4 bases and J lost 4, with 14 bases in between. CDR3 coding DNA: TGTGCCAGCAGCCCAGTACGGGTTGGCACTGAAGCTTTCTTT. This sequence encodes CASSPVRVGTEAFF. The whole variable domain, filled in from reference TRBV5-5 and TRBJ1-1, reads DAGVTQSPTHLIKTRGQQVTLRCSPISGHKSVSWYQQVLGQGPQFIFQYYEKEERGRGNFPDRFSARQFPNYSSELNVNALLLGDSALYLCASSPVRVGTEAFFGQGTRLTVV.

The rearrangement links TRBV6-5 to TRBJ2-7; 9 bases align to TRBD2. The CDR3 runs to 14 residues. Unmatched junction bases numbered 2, after V lost 0 bases and J lost 5 bases. The germline V gene encodes CDR1 MNHEY and CDR2 SVGAGI. This chain's CDR3 is CASSYSGGGDEQYF. The CDR3 coding sequence is TGTGCCAGCAGTTACTCGGGCGGGGGGGACGAGCAGTACTTC.

The rearrangement uses TRBV5-1 and TRBJ2-3, with TRBD2 identical over 7 bases. The length of the CDR3 is 15 residues. Germline V gene lookup returns CDR1 SGHRS and CDR2 YFSETQ. After removal of 1 base from V and 3 bases from J, the junction contained 5 bases not matched to a gene. CDR3 in DNA: TGCGCCAGCAGCTTGTTAACTAGCGAAACAGATACGCAGTATTTT. Protein sequence: CASSLLTSETDTQYF.

This clone showed up just a few times. The chain uses TRBV6-2 or TRBV6-3 and TRBJ2-7; D is possibly TRBD1 (5 bases). V lost 2 bases and J lost 4, with 6 bases in between. The CDR3 contains 12 residues. Looked up from germline, CDR1 is MNHEY and CDR2 is SVGEGT. CDR3: CASSYQGYEQYF. The CDR3, as DNA: TGTGCCAGCAGTTACCAGGGTTACGAGCAGTACTTC.

This sequence joins TRBV11-2 and TRBJ1-1; tentatively, D is TRBD1 (5 bases). Between the trimmed V and J ends, which lost 5 bases and 5 bases, there was a span of 15 bases. Germline CDR1 is SGHAT and CDR2 is FQNNGV. The CDR3 totals 14 residues. The CDR3 here is CASSPDQGRTEAFF. DNA for the CDR3: TGTGCCAGCAGCCCCGATCAGGGTCGGACTGAAGCTTTCTTT.